These T cell receptor beta chains were read from a single sample in a study of cytomegalovirus exposure and HLA in healthy donors. This table comes from immunoSEQ multiplex PCR, and its TCRdb copy is limited to in-frame clones, with some not included. The data show some 110,000 clones, around 71% seen once. Material for sequencing was PBMCs. The source of these receptors is a boy aged 10-17 years in good health and CMV-seronegative. The CDR3 runs from the conserved cysteine through the conserved F or W. The D gene is left open where the match is weak. Clone sizes are given selectively: once, few, many, or a class where the clone is expanded.

cdr3_aa cdr3_nt clone_size d_call j_call v_call
CASILGASVNYGYTF TGCGCCAGCATCTTGGGAGCGTCAGTGAACTATGGCTACACCTTC once NA TRBJ1-2 TRBV5-1
CASSFQTVSYEQYF TGTGCCAGCAGCTTCCAGACAGTCTCCTACGAGCAGTACTTC few NA TRBJ2-7 TRBV11-1
CASSQDFTAYGYTF TGCGCCAGCAGCCAAGATTTCACAGCCTATGGCTACACCTTC NA NA TRBJ1-2 TRBV4-3
CASSDPAVNYGYTF TGTGCCAGCAGCGATCCGGCGGTGAACTATGGCTACACCTTC NA NA TRBJ1-2 TRBV21-1
CASRAVLSTDTQYF TGTGCCAGCAGGGCAGTATTAAGCACAGATACGCAGTATTTT NA NA TRBJ2-3 TRBV7-8
CASSLSFGQGFNQPQHF TGTGCCAGCAGCTTATCTTTTGGCCAGGGGTTTAATCAGCCCCAGCATTTT NA NA TRBJ1-5 TRBV7-9
CASSFAGTAFYEQYF TGTGCCAGCAGTTTCGCGGGGACAGCTTTCTACGAGCAGTACTTC NA NA TRBJ2-7 TRBV5-5
CASSRGALSEQYF TGTGCCAGTAGCAGGGGGGCTCTTAGCGAGCAGTACTTC NA NA TRBJ2-7 TRBV6-5
CASSRTGISEQYF TGTGCCAGCAGCCGGACAGGGATCTCCGAGCAGTACTTC NA TRBD1 TRBJ2-7 TRBV25-1
CASRGPGANYGYTF TGTGCCAGCAGGGGCCCGGGGGCTAACTATGGCTACACCTTC NA NA TRBJ1-2 TRBV2
CASSRGTGGKREPQHF TGCGCCAGCAGCCGCGGGACAGGGGGCAAAAGGGAGCCCCAGCATTTT few TRBD1 TRBJ1-5 TRBV4-3
CASSAGGQRGENEQFF TGTGCCAGCAGTGCGGGTGGCCAGCGGGGGGAGAATGAGCAGTTCTTC NA TRBD2 TRBJ2-1 TRBV6-1
CAWTQRGETQYF TGTGCCTGGACCCAGCGGGGGGAGACCCAGTACTTC once TRBD2 TRBJ2-5 TRBV30
CAIRPSDSLYGYTF TGTGCCATCAGGCCCTCGGACAGCCTCTATGGCTACACCTTC once NA TRBJ1-2 TRBV10-3
CASSFGQKRRNTEAFF TGTGCCAGCAGTTTCGGACAGAAACGAAGAAACACTGAAGCTTTCTTT once NA TRBJ1-1 TRBV28
CACQRQQNTEAFF TGTGCCTGCCAGCGACAGCAGAACACTGAAGCTTTCTTT NA NA TRBJ1-1 TRBV30
CASGRTERNTEAFF TGTGCCAGCGGAAGGACAGAAAGGAACACTGAAGCTTTCTTT NA NA TRBJ1-1 TRBV6-5
CASRSGTTDTQYF TGTGCCAGCCGTTCTGGGACTACAGATACGCAGTATTTT few NA TRBJ2-3 TRBV6-1
CASGPPRDSASNEQFF TGTGCTAGTGGTCCCCCCCGGGACTCAGCTTCAAATGAGCAGTTCTTC NA NA TRBJ2-1 TRBV12-5
CSVGGLAGVNEQFF TGCAGCGTTGGAGGACTAGCGGGAGTCAATGAGCAGTTCTTC NA TRBD2 TRBJ2-1 TRBV29-1
CASRKRGSNHKNIQYF TGTGCCAGCAGGAAGCGGGGGTCGAATCACAAAAACATTCAGTACTTC NA TRBD2 TRBJ2-4 TRBV6-6
CASSLGQNDEQFF TGCGCCAGCAGCTTGGGGCAGAACGATGAGCAGTTCTTC NA NA TRBJ2-1 TRBV5-1
CAISVGDTIQYF TGTGCCATCAGTGTGGGGGACACTATTCAGTACTTC NA NA TRBJ2-7 TRBV10-3
CASSRDMTTEAFF TGTGCCAGCAGCCGGGACATGACCACTGAAGCTTTCTTT NA NA TRBJ1-1 TRBV5-4
CASSLYDRANTEAFF TGTGCCAGCAGCTTATATGACAGGGCCAACACTGAAGCTTTCTTT NA TRBD1 TRBJ1-1 TRBV7-8
CASSLASGGLYNEQFF TGCGCCAGCAGCTTGGCTAGCGGGGGCCTCTACAATGAGCAGTTCTTC NA TRBD2 TRBJ2-1 TRBV5-1
CASSLAHNQPQHF TGTGCCAGCAGCTTAGCCCACAATCAGCCCCAGCATTTT NA NA TRBJ1-5 TRBV11-2
CSVGGLVHYEQYF TGCAGCGTTGGGGGACTGGTACATTACGAGCAGTACTTC NA NA TRBJ2-7 TRBV29-1
CASSLGDRSGGKLFF TGCGCCAGCAGCTTGGGGGACAGGTCGGGCGGAAAACTGTTTTTT NA TRBD1 TRBJ1-4 TRBV5-1
CASSPLSGGLSDYGYTF TGCGCCAGCAGCCCCCTTTCAGGGGGCCTTTCGGACTATGGCTACACCTTC NA TRBD1 TRBJ1-2 TRBV5-1
CASSKTSGRVSIYEQYF TGTGCCAGCAGCAAAACTAGCGGGAGGGTTTCAATCTACGAGCAGTACTTC few TRBD2 TRBJ2-7 TRBV13
CASSSLAGGPGEQYF TGTGCCAGCAGCTCTCTAGCGGGGGGGCCTGGCGAGCAGTACTTC NA TRBD2 TRBJ2-7 TRBV7-8
CASSQVRDRGPYEQYF TGTGCCAGCAGCCAAGTACGGGACAGGGGGCCCTACGAGCAGTACTTC NA TRBD1 TRBJ2-7 TRBV11-2
CASGEAWSGNTIYF TGTGCCAGCGGCGAGGCTTGGTCGGGAAACACCATATATTTT once NA TRBJ1-3 TRBV28
CSVEDFGDYNEQFF TGCAGCGTTGAAGATTTCGGGGATTACAATGAGCAGTTCTTC NA NA TRBJ2-1 TRBV29-1
CASSQPTGLMDEQYF TGTGCCAGCAGCCAACCGACAGGGTTGATGGACGAGCAGTACTTC NA TRBD1 TRBJ2-7 TRBV7-9
CASSRGGNEQFF TGTGCCAGCAGTAGGGGAGGGAATGAGCAGTTCTTC NA TRBD2 TRBJ2-1 TRBV6-5
CASRVDRALEAFF TGTGCCAGCAGGGTGGACAGGGCTCTTGAAGCTTTCTTT NA TRBD1 TRBJ1-1 TRBV2
CASSRTVREKLFF TGCGCCAGCAGCAGGACAGTAAGAGAAAAACTGTTTTTT NA NA TRBJ1-4 TRBV5-1
CASSSDTKNIQYF TGTGCCAGCAGTTCCGACACCAAAAACATTCAGTACTTC few NA TRBJ2-4 TRBV2
CASSSGGEGFTEAFF TGTGCCAGCAGTTCGGGAGGGGAGGGATTCACTGAAGCTTTCTTT NA NA TRBJ1-1 TRBV6-5
CASSYRDSPLHF TGTGCCAGCAGTTACCGAGATTCACCCCTCCACTTT NA NA TRBJ1-6 TRBV6-5
CASSATDFSGNTIYF TGTGCCAGCAGCGCAACAGATTTCTCTGGAAACACCATATATTTT NA NA TRBJ1-3 TRBV9
CASSWDRGFNQPQHF TGTGCCAGCAGCTGGGACAGGGGGTTTAATCAGCCCCAGCATTTT once TRBD1 TRBJ1-5 TRBV28
CASSLWQADTQYF TGTGCCAGCAGTTTATGGCAGGCAGATACGCAGTATTTT NA NA TRBJ2-3 TRBV28
CASSLGRRPEAFF TGTGCCAGCAGCTTGGGGCGGAGGCCTGAAGCTTTCTTT NA NA TRBJ1-1 TRBV5-6
CASGTVNTEAFF TGTGCCAGCGGGACAGTGAACACTGAAGCTTTCTTT few TRBD1 TRBJ1-1 TRBV7-9
CASSVGRGNYGYTF TGTGCCAGCAGCGTAGGCCGGGGGAACTATGGCTACACCTTC NA NA TRBJ1-2 TRBV9
CASSPGTSGRNEQFF TGTGCCAGCAGTCCGGGGACTAGCGGGAGGAATGAGCAGTTCTTC NA TRBD2 TRBJ2-1 TRBV27
CAWLNAADIQYF TGTGCCTGGTTAAATGCGGCCGACATTCAGTACTTC NA NA TRBJ2-4 TRBV30
CASSSPQATNEKLFF TGTGCCAGCAGTTCCCCTCAGGCAACTAATGAAAAACTGTTTTTT NA NA TRBJ1-4 TRBV28
CAIRTPNTGELFF TGTGCCATCAGGACACCGAACACCGGGGAGCTGTTTTTT NA NA TRBJ2-2 TRBV10-3
CASSPRQGGTEAFF TGTGCCAGCTCACCTCGACAGGGAGGCACTGAAGCTTTCTTT NA TRBD1 TRBJ1-1 TRBV18
CAWRGQAVQETQYF TGTGCCTGGAGAGGACAGGCCGTTCAAGAGACCCAGTACTTC once TRBD1 TRBJ2-5 TRBV30
CASTRQGFNYGYTF TGTGCCAGCACTAGACAAGGATTTAACTATGGCTACACCTTC NA NA TRBJ1-2 TRBV19